The 21 T cell receptor beta chains below all came from one sample that was sequenced in a study of shared T cell receptors in the human thymus. Method: immunoSEQ multiplex PCR; TCRdb's copy keeps in-frame clones and lacks some. The sample shows approximately 580,000 clones, about 84% of them seen only once. The same specimen was also included in a second study, on human thymus T cells.

The sequencing input was thymocytes. These receptors all stem from a boy under three years old with a congenital heart defect.

The chain has TRBV10-3 and TRBJ1-5; a possible D gene is TRBD1 (5 bases). V was trimmed by 0 bases and J by 9 bases, leaving 9 bases between them. This CDR3 spans 13 amino acids. Germline values: CDR1 ENHRY, CDR2 SYGVKD. The CDR3 loop reads CAISESDTSPQHF. CDR3 nucleotide sequence: TGTGCCATCAGTGAGTCGGACACCTCGCCCCAGCATTTT.

This chain uses TRBV18 with TRBJ2-2, with 9 nucleotides matching TRBD2. The CDR3 totals 16 residues. The junction had 4 bases not matched to a gene; V was cut back by 4 bases and J by 1 base. Germline-derived CDR1 and CDR2 are KGHSH and LQKENI. The CDR3 loop is CASSHSGRKNTGELFF. CDR3 coding DNA: TGTGCCAGCTCACACAGCGGGAGGAAGAACACCGGGGAGCTGTTTTTT.

The chain has TRBV20-1 and TRBJ2-5; D ambiguous. V gave up 5 bases and J gave up 5 bases, with 9 bases separating them. Germline V gene sequence: CDR1 DFQATT, CDR2 SNEGSKA (reference sequence). The CDR3 has 11 residues. Here the CDR3 reads CSAFDGETQYF. DNA for the CDR3: TGCAGTGCTTTCGACGGGGAGACCCAGTACTTC.

The J gene is TRBJ2-3, the V gene TRBV4-3; 7 bases align to TRBD2. Unmatched junction bases numbered 7, after V lost 1 base and J lost 6 bases. The CDR3 sequence is 15 residues long. Per the germline V gene, CDR1 is LGHNA and CDR2 is YSLEER. CDR3 in amino acids: CASSQVAGDSDTQYF. The CDR3, as DNA: TGCGCCAGCAGCCAAGTGGCGGGAGATAGTGATACGCAGTATTTT.

V and J are TRBV4-3 and TRBJ2-7, with D possibly being TRBD2 (6 bases). V dropped 0 bases and J dropped 5 bases, with 17 bases sitting between them. The CDR3 loop spans 16 amino acids. The germline gives CDR1 LGHNA, CDR2 YSLEER. In DNA form, the CDR3 reads TGCGCCAGCAGCCAAGACCCCACTTGGAGGGAGCACGAGCAGTACTTC. Translating it yields CASSQDPTWREHEQYF.

The chain uses TRBV19 and TRBJ2-7; 10 bases match TRBD2. The ends lost 5 bases at V and 1 base at J; junction bases unmatched: 14. This CDR3 spans 18 amino acids. In germline, CDR1 is LNHDA, CDR2 SQIVND (reference sequence). The CDR3 reads CASSPRLTGTSVSYEQYF. For the CDR3, the DNA is TGTGCCAGTAGTCCTAGGCTTACCGGGACTAGCGTTTCCTACGAGCAGTACTTC.

This clone was seen only a few times. The chain combines TRBV19 with TRBJ1-2; unclear D gene. The CDR3 has 13 amino acids. The V gene's germline CDR1 is LNHDA and CDR2 SQIVND (reference sequence). Trimming pared 3 bases from V and 2 bases from J, leaving 7 bases between. CDR3 protein: CASSMRPNYGYTF. CDR3 bases: TGTGCCAGTAGTATGCGTCCGAACTATGGCTACACCTTC.

V gene TRBV10-3 combines with J gene TRBJ2-7; 8 nucleotides agree with TRBD1. Germline trimming cut 4 bases from V and 0 bases from J; bases unmatched to any gene: 5. The CDR3 is 15 residues long. Germline values: CDR1 ENHRY, CDR2 SYGVKD. In nucleotides, the CDR3 is TGTGCCATCAGTGGTTGGACAGGGTCCTCCTACGAGCAGTACTTC. Protein sequence: CAISGWTGSSYEQYF.

This clone occurred a few times. The chain recombines TRBV6-1 with TRBJ2-4; perhaps TRBD2 as D (6 bases). The CDR3 is 13 residues long. Germline loops: CDR1 MNHNS, CDR2 SASEGT. The V end lost 3 bases, the J end lost 6 bases, and 9 bases lay between the germline ends. The CDR3 region is CASSDVGGNIQYF. Written as DNA, the CDR3 is TGTGCCAGCAGTGACGTGGGAGGAAACATTCAGTACTTC.

The rearrangement joins TRBV7-2 to TRBJ1-5; 8 positions agree with TRBD1. Trimming took 2 bases from V and 1 from J; bases not matched to a gene: 7. The CDR3 covers 17 residues. Germline CDR1 and CDR2: SGHTA and FQGNSA. The CDR3 DNA reads as TGTGCCAGCAGCTTATCCCAGACAGGGGAAAGCAATCAGCCCCAGCATTTT. As protein: CASSLSQTGESNQPQHF.

This clone was counted a few times. This rearrangement joins TRBV19 to TRBJ2-3, with a tentative D call TRBD1 (5 bases). The CDR3 length is 12 residues. The V end was cut by 3 bases, the J end by 6 bases, with 7 bases between. Germline-derived CDR1 and CDR2 are LNHDA and SQIVND (reference sequence). The CDR3 sequence: CASSIRQDTQYF. The CDR3 bases are TGTGCCAGTAGTATCCGACAGGATACGCAGTATTTT.

The CDR3 spells CASSGRTGRYEQYF. CDR3 nucleotides: TGCGCCAGCAGTGGGAGGACAGGGAGGTACGAGCAGTACTTC. This chain joins TRBV5-1 and TRBJ2-7; 8 nucleotides match TRBD1. V trimming: 5 bases; J trimming: 4 bases; junction bases outside the gene matches: 8. Germline V CDR1 and CDR2: SGHRS, YFSETQ. This CDR3 is 14 amino acids long.

The V gene is TRBV6-5, the J gene TRBJ2-7; no reliable D call. V was clipped by 10 bases and J by 3 bases, with 13 bases between them. In germline, CDR1 is MNHEY, CDR2 SVGAGI. The CDR3 sequence is 12 residues long. CDR3 nucleotide sequence: TGTGCCACCCAGACCCCGGGCTACGAGCAGTACTTC. This encodes CATQTPGYEQYF.

In this sample, this clone turned up once. The gene calls are TRBV30 and TRBJ2-1; 9 positions agree with TRBD2. Germline V CDR1 and CDR2: GTSNPN, SVGIG (reference sequence). After removal of 3 bases from V and 9 bases from J, the junction contained 12 bases not matched to a gene. The CDR3 runs to 15 residues. CDR3 nucleotides: TGTGCCTGGAGGGCAAAAGCGGGAGGTCCGGGTGAGCAGTTCTTC. Translated, it gives CAWRAKAGGPGEQFF.

This chain connects TRBV7-9 to TRBJ2-7; a weak D match, TRBD1 (6 bases). This CDR3 spans 13 amino acids. The ends were cut back, 5 bases at V and 6 bases at J, with 14 bases in the middle. Germline V CDR1 and CDR2: SEHNR, FQNEAQ (reference sequence). CDR3 loop: CASSHTQGSEQYF. For the CDR3, the DNA is TGTGCCAGCAGCCATACGCAGGGGAGCGAGCAGTACTTC. The full variable domain, its missing parts supplied by reference TRBV7-9 and TRBJ2-7, is DTGVSQNPRHKITKRGQNVTFRCDPISEHNRLYWYRQTLGQGPEFLTYFQNEAQLEKSRLLSDRFSAERPKGSFSTLEIQRTEQGDSAMYLCASSHTQGSEQYFGPGTRLTVT.

This clone occurred a few times. The chain recombines TRBV12-2 with TRBJ2-7; whether TRBD2, the table's D call, matches the DNA was not checked. TRBV12-2 is assigned pseudogene status. This CDR3 is 16 amino acids long. In nucleotides, the CDR3 is TGTGCAAGTCTCCTTCCGTCACTAGCGGGCTCCTACGAGCAGTACTTC. Translating gives CASLLPSLAGSYEQYF.

The rearrangement links TRBV10-3 to TRBJ2-7; 8 bases are a match to TRBD1. Germline V gives CDR1 ENHRY, CDR2 SYGVKD. Trimming took 2 bases from V and 1 from J; bases not matched to a gene: 7. The CDR3 consists of 16 residues. DNA for the CDR3: TGTGCCATCAGTGAGATGAAGGGACAGGCTTCCTACGAGCAGTACTTC. It is translated as CAISEMKGQASYEQYF.

The gene calls are TRBV7-9 and TRBJ1-2, with 9 positions matching TRBD1. Germline V lookup: CDR1 SEHNR, CDR2 FQNEAQ (reference sequence). The CDR3 is 14 amino acids. The V gene end was trimmed by 4 bases and the J gene end by 4 bases; junction bases not matched to a gene: 4. The CDR3 DNA sequence: TGTGCCAGCAGCTACGGACAGGGGAGCTATGGCTACACCTTC. As protein: CASSYGQGSYGYTF.

The V and J genes are TRBV4-3 and TRBJ1-5; D uncertain. Germline assignment: CDR1 LGHNA and CDR2 YSLEER. The CDR3 loop spans 14 amino acids. The V and J ends lost 1 base and 6 bases respectively, with 10 bases between them. CDR3 nucleotides: TGCGCCAGCAGCCAAGGAGCTGGGCGTCAGCCCCAGCATTTT. This encodes CASSQGAGRQPQHF.

The CDR3 loop reads CASSSLRASGRRDEQYF. The CDR3 bases are TGCGCCAGCAGCTCCCTGCGGGCTAGCGGGAGGAGAGACGAGCAGTACTTC. The chain employs TRBV5-1 and TRBJ2-7; 11 bases match TRBD2. Germline values: CDR1 SGHRS, CDR2 YFSETQ. With 3 bases clipped from V and 5 bases from J, the junction kept 13 bases outside the gene matches. The length of the CDR3 is 17 residues.

The chain recombines TRBV10-3 with TRBJ2-2; 7 bases agree with TRBD1. The junction had 19 bases not matched to a gene; V was cut back by 4 bases and J by 5 bases. This CDR3 spans 19 amino acids. Per germline, CDR1 ENHRY and CDR2 SYGVKD. Written as DNA, the CDR3 is TGTGCCATCAGTGCCGGAGCTGGGTTAAGAGGGGGCGTTACCGGGGAGCTGTTTTTT. Protein product: CAISAGAGLRGGVTGELFF.